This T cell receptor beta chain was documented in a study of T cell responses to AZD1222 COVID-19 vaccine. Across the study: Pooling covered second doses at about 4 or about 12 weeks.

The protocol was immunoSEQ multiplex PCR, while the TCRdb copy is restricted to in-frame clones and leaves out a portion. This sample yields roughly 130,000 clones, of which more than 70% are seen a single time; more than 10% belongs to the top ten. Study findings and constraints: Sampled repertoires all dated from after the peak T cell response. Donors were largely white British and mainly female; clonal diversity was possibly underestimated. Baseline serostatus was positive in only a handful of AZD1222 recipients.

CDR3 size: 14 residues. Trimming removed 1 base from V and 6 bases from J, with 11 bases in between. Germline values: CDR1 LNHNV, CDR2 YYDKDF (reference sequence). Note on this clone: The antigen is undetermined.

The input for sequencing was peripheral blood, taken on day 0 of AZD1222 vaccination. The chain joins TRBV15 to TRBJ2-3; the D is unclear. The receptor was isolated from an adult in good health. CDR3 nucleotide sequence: TGTGCCACCAGCAGAGGGCCCCCCCCGGATACGCAGTATTTT. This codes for CATSRGPPPDTQYF. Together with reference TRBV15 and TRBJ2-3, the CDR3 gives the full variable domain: DAMVIQNPRYQVTQFGKPVTLSCSQTLNHNVMYWYQQKSSQAPKLLFHYYDKDFNNEADTPDNFQSRRPNTSFCFLDIRSPGLGDTAMYLCATSRGPPPDTQYFGPGTRLTVL.